This T cell receptor beta chain came from a study of blood T cell repertoires in COVID-19. In the study overall: Material from acute and convalescent COVID-19 was sourced from the United States, Italy and Spain.

Original processing notes: Reference gene primer amplification yielded estimated nucleated cell counts. Method: immunoSEQ multiplex PCR; TCRdb's copy keeps in-frame clones and lacks some. D and trimming come from the DNA, and the V and J calls and clone size come from that table. This table holds under 300,000 clones, roughly 81% found once. Losses at the gene ends were 4 bases for V and 2 bases for J; bases not matched to a gene: 5. Germline assignment: CDR1 LGHDT and CDR2 YNNKEL (reference sequence). CDR3 length equals 14 residues. The gene calls are TRBV3-1 (or the pseudogene TRBV3-2) and TRBJ2-7; 7 bases fit TRBD1. The material sequenced was peripheral blood. This clonotype was obtained from a man aged 45 to 65 with acute or convalescent COVID-19. As DNA, the CDR3 is TGTGCCAGCAGCCCCCGGGACAGAACCTACGAGCAGTACTTC. Translating it yields CASSPRDRTYEQYF.